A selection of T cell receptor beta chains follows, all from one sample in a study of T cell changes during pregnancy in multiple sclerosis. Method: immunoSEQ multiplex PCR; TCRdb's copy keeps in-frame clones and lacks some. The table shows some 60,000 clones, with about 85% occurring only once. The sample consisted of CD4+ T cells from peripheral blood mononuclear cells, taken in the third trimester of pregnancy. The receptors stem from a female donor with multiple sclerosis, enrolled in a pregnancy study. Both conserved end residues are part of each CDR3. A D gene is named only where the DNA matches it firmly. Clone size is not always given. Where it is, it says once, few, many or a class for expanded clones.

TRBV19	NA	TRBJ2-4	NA	CASSPARGAKNIQYF	TGTGCCAGTAGCCCGGCACGGGGGGCCAAAAACATTCAGTACTTC
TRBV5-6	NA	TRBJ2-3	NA	CASSLAVGDTQYF	TGTGCCAGCAGCTTGGCTGTCGGGGATACGCAGTATTTT
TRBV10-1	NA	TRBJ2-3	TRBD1	CASSESTGGTDTQYF	TGCGCCAGCAGTGAGTCTACAGGGGGCACAGATACGCAGTATTTT
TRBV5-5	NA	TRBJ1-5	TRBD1	CASSLGDRGSNQPQHF	TGTGCCAGCAGCTTGGGGGACAGGGGGTCAAATCAGCCCCAGCATTTT
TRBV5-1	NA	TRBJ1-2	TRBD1	CASSTSGQNYGYTF	TGCGCCAGCAGCACTTCGGGACAGAACTATGGCTACACCTTC
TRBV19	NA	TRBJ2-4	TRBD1	CATCSGTGVGDIQYF	TGTGCCACCTGCTCCGGGACAGGGGTTGGGGACATTCAGTACTTC
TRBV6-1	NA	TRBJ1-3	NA	CASGSGRRNTIYF	TGTGCCAGCGGATCAGGGCGTCGAAACACCATATATTTT
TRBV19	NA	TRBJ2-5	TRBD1	CASSIVRTGTKTQYF	TGTGCCAGTAGTATAGTGAGGACAGGGACGAAGACCCAGTACTTC
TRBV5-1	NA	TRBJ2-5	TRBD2	CASSRPAVSGGPYQETQYF	TGCGCCAGCAGCCGCCCCGCTGTAAGCGGGGGCCCTTACCAAGAGACCCAGTACTTC
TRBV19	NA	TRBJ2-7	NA	CASTPQGGGSYEQYF	TGTGCCAGTACCCCACAGGGGGGGGGCTCCTACGAGCAGTACTTC
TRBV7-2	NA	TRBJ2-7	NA	CASSSYRVPSYEQYF	TGTGCCAGCAGCTCCTACAGGGTCCCGTCCTACGAGCAGTACTTC
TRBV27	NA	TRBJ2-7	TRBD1	CASSSPGQGTEQYF	TGTGCCAGCAGTTCGCCGGGACAGGGCACCGAGCAGTACTTC
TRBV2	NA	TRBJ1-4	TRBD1	CASRRTGGGEKLFF	TGTGCCAGCAGGAGGACAGGGGGTGGTGAAAAACTGTTTTTT
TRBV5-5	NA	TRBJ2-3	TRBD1	CASSLTGDLTDTQYF	TGTGCCAGCAGCTTGACAGGGGACCTCACAGATACGCAGTATTTT
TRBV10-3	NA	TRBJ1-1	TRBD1	CAIRSGQGNTEAFF	TGTGCCATCAGGTCAGGACAGGGCAACACTGAAGCTTTCTTT
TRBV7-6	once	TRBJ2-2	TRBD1	CASSLITGQGPTGELFF	TGTGCCAGCAGCTTAATTACTGGACAGGGGCCCACCGGGGAGCTGTTTTTT
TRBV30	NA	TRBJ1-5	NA	CAWSVRDNQPQHF	TGTGCCTGGAGTGTCCGGGACAATCAGCCCCAGCATTTT
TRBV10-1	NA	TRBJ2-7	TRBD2	CASSAGLADAYEQYF	TGCGCCAGCAGTGCCGGACTAGCGGATGCCTACGAGCAGTACTTC
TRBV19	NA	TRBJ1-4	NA	CASSIQAGGEKLFF	TGTGCCAGTAGTATTCAGGCGGGGGGTGAAAAACTGTTTTTT
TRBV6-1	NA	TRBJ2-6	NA	CASSRVAGANVLTF	TGTGCCAGCAGCAGGGTGGCTGGGGCCAACGTCCTGACTTTC
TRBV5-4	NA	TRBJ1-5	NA	CASSLGAPESNQPQHF	TGTGCCAGCAGCTTGGGGGCCCCGGAAAGCAATCAGCCCCAGCATTTT
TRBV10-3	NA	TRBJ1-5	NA	CAISGGGDPHNQPQHF	TGTGCCATCAGTGGGGGAGGGGACCCCCACAATCAGCCCCAGCATTTT
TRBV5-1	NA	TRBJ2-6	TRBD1	CASSLRDRDSGANVLTF	TGCGCCAGCAGCTTGAGAGACAGGGACTCTGGGGCCAACGTCCTGACTTTC
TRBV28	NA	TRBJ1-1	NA	CASSFTGGVSTEAFF	TGTGCCAGCAGTTTTACGGGGGGGGTGAGCACTGAAGCTTTCTTT
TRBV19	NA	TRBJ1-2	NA	CASSIPTTRGNYGYTF	TGTGCCAGTAGTATCCCGACCACCCGGGGAAACTATGGCTACACCTTC
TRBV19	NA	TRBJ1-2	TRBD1	CASRVGQGAYGYTF	TGTGCCAGTAGAGTCGGACAGGGGGCCTATGGCTACACCTTC
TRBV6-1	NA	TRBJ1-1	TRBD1	CASSEGPGGNAEAFF	TGTGCCAGCAGTGAAGGGCCAGGGGGGAACGCTGAAGCTTTCTTT
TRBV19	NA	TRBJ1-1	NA	CASSPATVLNTEAFF	TGTGCCAGTAGCCCCGCGACAGTCTTGAACACTGAAGCTTTCTTT
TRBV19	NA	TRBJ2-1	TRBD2	CASSRTSGNTEQFF	TGTGCCAGTAGTAGGACTAGCGGGAATACTGAGCAGTTCTTC
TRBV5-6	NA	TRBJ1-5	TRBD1	CASSSLGTGYQPQHF	TGTGCCAGCAGCTCCTTAGGGACAGGGTATCAGCCCCAGCATTTT
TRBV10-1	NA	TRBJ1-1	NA	CASSGGLAGNTEAFF	TGCGCCAGCAGTGGAGGACTGGCGGGGAACACTGAAGCTTTCTTT
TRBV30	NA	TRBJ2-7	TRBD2	CAWRETPGGVEQYF	TGTGCCTGGAGGGAAACGCCTGGGGGGGTCGAGCAGTACTTC
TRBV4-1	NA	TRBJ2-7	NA	CASSPETSSAYEQYF	TGCGCCAGCAGCCCCGAGACTAGTTCCGCCTACGAGCAGTACTTC
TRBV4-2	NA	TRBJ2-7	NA	CASSQGTDDEQYF	TGTGCCAGCAGCCAAGGGACAGATGACGAGCAGTACTTC
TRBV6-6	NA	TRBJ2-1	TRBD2	CASSYRAGGDNEQFF	TGTGCCAGCAGTTACCGGGCGGGAGGGGACAATGAGCAGTTCTTC
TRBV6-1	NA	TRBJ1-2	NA	CASSVTGIEGYTF	TGTGCCAGCAGTGTAACAGGGATCGAGGGCTACACCTTC
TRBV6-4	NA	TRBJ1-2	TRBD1	CASSEFSGGYGYTF	TGTGCCAGCAGTGAATTCTCAGGGGGCTATGGCTACACCTTC
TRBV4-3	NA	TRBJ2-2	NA	CASSQDTTSLNTGELFF	TGCGCCAGCAGCCAAGATACTACTTCCCTTAACACCGGGGAGCTGTTTTTT
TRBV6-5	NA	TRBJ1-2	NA	CASSYRSPGHGYTF	TGTGCCAGCAGTTACCGTTCGCCAGGGCACGGCTACACCTTC
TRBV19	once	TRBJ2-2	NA	CASSIVIGSGTGELFF	TGTGCCAGTAGTATAGTGATCGGGAGTGGCACCGGGGAGCTGTTTTTT
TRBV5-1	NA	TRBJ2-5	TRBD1	CASSLGAGTVQETQYF	TGCGCCAGCAGCTTGGGCGCCGGGACAGTACAAGAGACCCAGTACTTC
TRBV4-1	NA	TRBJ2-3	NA	CASSQEGAGASTDTQYF	TGCGCCAGCAGCCAAGAGGGCGCGGGGGCTAGCACAGATACGCAGTATTTT
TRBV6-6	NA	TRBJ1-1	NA	CASSQNMNTEAFF	TGTGCCAGCAGTCAGAACATGAACACTGAAGCTTTCTTT
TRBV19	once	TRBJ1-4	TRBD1	CASSEGAGGKLFF	TGTGCCAGTTCTGAGGGGGCTGGGGGAAAACTGTTTTTT
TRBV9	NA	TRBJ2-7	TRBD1	CASSTPHTGDEQYF	TGTGCCAGCAGCACCCCCCACACAGGGGATGAGCAGTACTTC
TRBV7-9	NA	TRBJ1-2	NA	CASSTRTGSYGYTF	TGTGCCAGCAGCACTCGAACAGGGTCCTATGGCTACACCTTC
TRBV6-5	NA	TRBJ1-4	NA	CASSYSSPGEKLFF	TGTGCCAGCAGTTACTCGAGCCCAGGAGAAAAACTGTTTTTT
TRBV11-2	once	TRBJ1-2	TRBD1	CASSLESGGYGYTF	TGTGCCAGCAGCTTAGAGTCAGGGGGCTATGGCTACACCTTC
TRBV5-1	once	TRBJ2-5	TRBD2	CASSLMTSGMETQYF	TGCGCCAGCAGTCTTATGACTAGCGGGATGGAGACCCAGTACTTC
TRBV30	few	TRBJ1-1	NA	CAWSVNSPEAFF	TGTGCCTGGAGTGTAAACAGCCCTGAAGCTTTCTTT